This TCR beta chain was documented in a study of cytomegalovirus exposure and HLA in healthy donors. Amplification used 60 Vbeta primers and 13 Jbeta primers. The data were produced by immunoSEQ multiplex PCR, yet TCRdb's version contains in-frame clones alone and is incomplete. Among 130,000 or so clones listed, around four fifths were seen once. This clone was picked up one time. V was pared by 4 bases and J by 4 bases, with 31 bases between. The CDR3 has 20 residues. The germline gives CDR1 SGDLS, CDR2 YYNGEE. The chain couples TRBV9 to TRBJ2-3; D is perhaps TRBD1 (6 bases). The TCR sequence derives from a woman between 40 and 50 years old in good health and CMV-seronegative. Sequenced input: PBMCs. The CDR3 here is CASSPNRGRGVGYGSDTQYF. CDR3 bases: TGTGCCAGCAGCCCAAACCGGGGCAGGGGTGTAGGTTATGGATCAGATACGCAGTATTTT.